These 20 T cell receptor beta chains came from one sample sequenced in a study of T cell repertoires in cytomegalovirus infection. One entry per CDR3 protein results from TCRdb running MiXCR on the reads. The sample holds around 440,000 distinct CDR3 sequences, 11% seen once. Sample: PBMCs. Source of these receptors: a human donor in good health (CMV status not recorded). Some clones in this sample may be carry-over from other donors' samples.

This clonotype was seen many times. The chain carries TRBV4-1 and TRBJ1-1; no definite D call. Germline CDR1 reads MGHRA; CDR2 reads YSYEKL. Trimming left V 1 base short and J 1 base short, with 10 bases between. This CDR3 is built from 15 residues. This chain's CDR3 is CASSQVFAGNTEAFF. The CDR3 nucleotides are TGCGCCAGCAGCCAAGTATTTGCAGGGAACACTGAAGCTTTCTTT.

Only a few counts were recorded for this clonotype. This sequence joins TRBV2 and TRBJ2-7, with 8 positions matching TRBD1. Unmatched junction bases numbered 16, after V lost 6 bases and J lost 9 bases. This CDR3 is built from 15 residues. Germline V gene sequence: CDR1 SNHLY, CDR2 FYNNEI. CDR3 region: CASSGGTGAFLRQYF. CDR3 nucleotides: TGTGCCAGCAGCGGCGGGACAGGCGCCTTTCTACGGCAGTACTTC.

There are many counts of this clonotype. The CDR3 spells CASTDINRESAFF. CDR3 DNA sequence: TGTGCCAGCACCGATATAAACAGGGAATCTGCTTTCTTT. The chain has TRBV6-5 and TRBJ1-1; D perhaps matches TRBD1 (6 bases). Trimming shortened V by 7 bases and J by 11 bases, and 20 bases separated the two germline ends. The V gene's germline CDR1 is MNHEY and CDR2 SVGAGI. CDR3 size: 13 residues.

V and J are TRBV6-1 and TRBJ1-3; D gene unclear. The ends were cut back, 0 bases at V and 2 bases at J, with 8 bases in the middle. Germline CDR1 is MNHNS and CDR2 is SASEGT. The CDR3 consists of 15 residues. The CDR3 DNA reads TGTGCCAGCAGTGAAGCTCCCGGGACTGGAAACACCATATATTTT. Its protein is CASSEAPGTGNTIYF.

This clonotype was counted a few times. V gene TRBV29-1 combines with J gene TRBJ2-2; D possibly corresponds to TRBD2 (6 bases). V shed 7 bases and J shed 2 bases, with 17 bases lying between them. The length of the CDR3 is 15 residues. Germline V gene data show CDR1 as SQVTM and CDR2 as ANQGSEA. DNA of the CDR3: TGCAGCGGGGCGACCGGGACTCATAACACCGGGGAGCTGTTTTTT. This gives the protein CSGATGTHNTGELFF.

This clonotype has at least ten counts. The chain has TRBV10-3 and TRBJ1-1; 10 nucleotides agree with TRBD1. The CDR3 loop spans 17 amino acids. With V trimmed by 4 bases and J by 3 bases, 11 bases remained unmatched. Germline V gene data show CDR1 as ENHRY and CDR2 as SYGVKD. The CDR3 DNA is TGTGCCATCAGTGGCCGGGACAGGGGCCTCACGGACACTGAAGCTTTCTTT. Its translation: CAISGRDRGLTDTEAFF.

This clonotype was counted many times. V usage is TRBV12-3 or TRBV12-4 and J usage is TRBJ2-1; 12 nucleotides agree with TRBD2. V shed 3 bases, J shed 4 bases, and the junction held 10 bases outside the gene matches. This CDR3 contains 18 residues. In DNA form, the CDR3 reads TGTGCCAGCAGTTTGAGGTCTGGACTAGCGGGGAGTTACAATGAGCAGTTCTTC. Its protein product is CASSLRSGLAGSYNEQFF.

The CDR3 region has the DNA TGTGCCATTCTTAGCGGGGTTGAGCAGTTCTTC. Protein sequence: CAILSGVEQFF. V usage is TRBV6-2 or TRBV6-3 and J usage is TRBJ2-1, with TRBD2 identical over 8 bases. The CDR3 totals 11 residues. CDR1 and CDR2 from the germline V gene are MNHEY and SVGEGT. Losses at the gene ends were 10 bases for V and 9 bases for J; bases not matched to a gene: 5.

This clonotype came up many times. The rearrangement joins TRBV7-9 to TRBJ1-4; D remains unclear. From germline, CDR1 is SEHNR and CDR2 FQNEAQ (reference sequence). This CDR3 contains 12 residues. Trimming left V 5 bases short and J 6 bases short, with 7 bases between. The CDR3 loop reads CASSTLDEKLFF. The DNA for the CDR3 is TGTGCCAGCAGCACCCTTGATGAAAAACTGTTTTTT.

At least ten counts were recorded for this clonotype. V and J are TRBV6-2 or TRBV6-3 and TRBJ1-5; tentatively, D is TRBD1 (6 bases). The CDR3 consists of 14 residues. V shed 2 bases and J shed 5 bases, with 10 bases lying between them. Looked up from germline, CDR1 is MNHEY and CDR2 is SVGEGT. The DNA of the CDR3 is TGTGCCAGCAGTTACAGGGACAACGATCAGCCCCAGCATTTT. Protein sequence: CASSYRDNDQPQHF.

The genes are TRBV12-3 or TRBV12-4 and TRBJ2-5, with TRBD1 matching over 8 bases. This CDR3 is built from 17 residues. V shed 7 bases and J 5 bases; nucleotides not matched to a gene: 18. This CDR3 is CASTIIGAGGDPETQYF. CDR3 DNA: TGTGCCAGCACCATTATCGGGGCAGGGGGCGACCCGGAGACCCAGTACTTC.

This clonotype was detected many times. V is TRBV7-9 and J is TRBJ1-3, with a weak D call TRBD1 (5 bases). This CDR3 spans 16 amino acids. V dropped 3 bases and J dropped 4 bases, with 16 bases sitting between them. CDR1 SEHNR and CDR2 FQNEAQ come from the germline V gene (reference sequence). CDR3 sequence reads: CASSLMYGGNGNTIYF. The DNA for the CDR3 is TGTGCCAGCAGCTTGATGTATGGGGGTAACGGAAACACCATATATTTT.

This clonotype was observed many times. The chain combines TRBV7-3 with TRBJ2-3; the D is unclear. CDR3 length: 15 residues. V shed 1 base and J shed 2 bases, with 10 bases lying between them. Germline V lookup: CDR1 SGHTA, CDR2 FQGTGA. The CDR3 loop is CASSLSGPNTDTQYF. CDR3 DNA sequence: TGTGCCAGCAGCTTAAGTGGGCCGAACACAGATACGCAGTATTTT.

The sample holds a few counts of this clonotype. The rearrangement links TRBV6-1 to TRBJ2-7, with D unresolved. Germline V CDR1 and CDR2: MNHNS, SASEGT. The length of the CDR3 is 13 residues. The V end lost 3 bases, the J end lost 3 bases, and 9 bases lay between the germline ends. CDR3 DNA sequence: TGTGCCAGCAGTGATTGGGTAAGCTACGAGCAGTACTTC. Translating it yields CASSDWVSYEQYF.

This clonotype was counted between two and nine times. The rearrangement uses TRBV6-2 or TRBV6-3 and TRBJ2-3; 8 nucleotides line up with TRBD2. Per germline, CDR1 MNHEY and CDR2 SVGEGT. Trimming removed 7 bases from V and 5 bases from J; junction bases left unmatched: 17. The CDR3 is 17 amino acids. CDR3 bases: TGTGCCAGCAACGACCCCGGAGGCAGCGGGAGAGGAGATACGCAGTATTTT. Encoded protein: CASNDPGGSGRGDTQYF.

This clonotype showed up many times. The rearrangement links TRBV11-2 to TRBJ1-1; D not certain. V was cut by 2 bases and J by 7 bases, with 5 bases left in between. The CDR3 runs 11 residues. Germline-derived CDR1 and CDR2 are SGHAT and FQNNGV. CDR3 nucleotides: TGTGCCAGCAGCTTACGGAATGAAGCTTTCTTT. This translates into CASSLRNEAFF.

This clonotype has just one count. A read error may explain this, as a much larger clone is one base away. The chain is built from TRBV6-5 and TRBJ2-3; possible D gene TRBD1, 7 bases. Germline CDR1 reads MNHEY; CDR2 reads SVGAGI. Trimming cost V 2 bases and J 4 bases, with 10 bases left between them. This CDR3 comprises 14 residues. The CDR3 spells CASSYTRGADTQYF. The CDR3 coding sequence is TGTGCCAGCAGTTACACCAGGGGGGCAGATACGCAGTATTTT.

As for this clonotype: A read error may be the cause here, since a much bigger clone is one base away. The chain recombines TRBV11-2 with TRBJ2-5; TRBD1 matches 7 bases. Germline CDR1 SGHAT, CDR2 FQNNGV. The CDR3 runs 12 residues. The CDR3 here is CASSQGEEAQYF. The CDR3 nucleotides are TGTGCCAGCAGCCAGGGGGAAGAGGCCCAGTACTTC.

The chain employs TRBV9 and TRBJ1-5, with D unclear. V lost 4 bases, J lost 0 bases, and 8 bases lay in between. There are 14 residues in the CDR3. Germline lookup yields CDR1 SGDLS and CDR2 YYNGEE. CDR3 in amino acids: CASSQTDSNQPQHF. Written as DNA, the CDR3 is TGTGCCAGCAGCCAGACCGATAGCAATCAGCCCCAGCATTTT.

The V gene is TRBV7-9, the J gene TRBJ1-1, with a weak D call TRBD1 (5 bases). Trimming removed 3 bases from V and 1 base from J, with 12 bases in between. CDR1 and CDR2 (germline): SEHNR, FQNEAQ (reference sequence). The CDR3 runs to 15 residues. The CDR3 reads CASSFGGASNTEAFF. CDR3 sequence (DNA): TGTGCCAGCAGCTTCGGGGGAGCCTCGAACACTGAAGCTTTCTTT.